This TCR beta chain stems from a study of shared clonotypes between healthy human individuals. Remarks on this clone: This same CDR3 is encoded by further DNA sequences in the sample.

TCRdb's table, derived via immunoSEQ multiplex PCR, lists solely in-frame clones and lacks some. The table includes more than 2 million clones, under 97% detected once. The ends were cut back, 2 bases at V and 5 bases at J, with 9 bases in the middle. CDR3 size: 13 residues. CDR1 is KGHSH and CDR2 is LQKENI in the germline V gene. This receptor was identified in a man aged 18 to 35 in good health. The rearrangement links TRBV18 to TRBJ2-5, with D tentatively TRBD2 (5 bases). Sequenced: naive CD4+ T cells sorted from blood. Subset of the sample: CD45RA+ positively selected. The DNA for the CDR3 is TGTGCCAGCTCACCAGGGAGCTCGGAGACCCAGTACTTC. It codes for CASSPGSSETQYF.